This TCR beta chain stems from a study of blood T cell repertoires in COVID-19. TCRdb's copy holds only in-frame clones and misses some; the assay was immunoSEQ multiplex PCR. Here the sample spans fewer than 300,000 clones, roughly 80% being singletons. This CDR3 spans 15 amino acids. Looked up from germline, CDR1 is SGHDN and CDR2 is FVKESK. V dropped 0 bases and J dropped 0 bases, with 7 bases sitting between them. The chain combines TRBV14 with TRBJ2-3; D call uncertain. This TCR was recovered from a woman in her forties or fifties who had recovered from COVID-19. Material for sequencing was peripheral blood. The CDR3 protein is CASSQERYSTDTQYF. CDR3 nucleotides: TGTGCCAGCAGCCAAGAGCGCTATAGCACAGATACGCAGTATTTT.